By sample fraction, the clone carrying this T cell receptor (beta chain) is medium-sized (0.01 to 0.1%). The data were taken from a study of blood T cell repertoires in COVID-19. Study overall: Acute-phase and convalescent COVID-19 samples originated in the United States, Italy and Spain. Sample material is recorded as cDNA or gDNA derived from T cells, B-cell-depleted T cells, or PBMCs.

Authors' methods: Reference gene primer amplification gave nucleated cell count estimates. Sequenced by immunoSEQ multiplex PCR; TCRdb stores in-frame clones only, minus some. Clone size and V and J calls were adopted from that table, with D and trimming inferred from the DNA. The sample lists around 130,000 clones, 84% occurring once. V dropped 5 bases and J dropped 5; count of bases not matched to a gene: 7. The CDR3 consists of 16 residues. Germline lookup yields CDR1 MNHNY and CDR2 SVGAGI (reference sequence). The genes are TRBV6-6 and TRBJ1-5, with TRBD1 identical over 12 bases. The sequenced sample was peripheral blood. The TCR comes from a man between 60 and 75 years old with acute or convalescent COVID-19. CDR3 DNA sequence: TGTGCCAGCAGTCGAATAGGGACAGGGGGCGATCAGCCCCAGCATTTT. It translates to CASSRIGTGGDQPQHF.